These 11 T cell receptor beta chains came from one sample sequenced in a study of OX40 agonist ivuxolimab in advanced cancers. TCRdb's table, derived via immunoSEQ multiplex PCR, lists solely in-frame clones and lacks some. The data show approximately 48,000 clones, with approximately 80% seen just once and 3.9% held by the top ten. This material consisted of CD4+ or CD8+ T cells sorted from blood, taken in a trial of the OX40 agonist ivuxolimab. These receptors were obtained from an adult with an advanced solid tumor such as melanoma, head and neck, liver or kidney cancer.

J is TRBJ2-5 and V is TRBV7-2; 12 positions agree with TRBD2. There are 14 residues in the CDR3. Per the germline V gene, CDR1 is SGHTA and CDR2 is FQGNSA. The trim removed 8 bases at V and 2 bases at J, leaving 3 bases unmatched. The DNA of the CDR3 is TGTGCCAGCGGGCTAGCGGGGGGGCAAGAGACCCAGTACTTC. It translates to CASGLAGGQETQYF.

With regard to this clone: Sequence at one end of the junction differs from germline and may be a read error. This specimen includes other DNA sequences encoding the same CDR3. The genes are TRBV19 and TRBJ1-5; no firm D call. From germline, CDR1 is LNHDA and CDR2 SQIVND (reference sequence). The CDR3 totals 14 residues. CDR3 coding DNA: TGTGCCAGTAGTGGGTTGGCAGACAATCAACCCCAGCATTTT. Translated: CASSGLADNQPQHF.

This clone was seen only once. The V and J genes are TRBV4-3 and TRBJ1-2; D is possibly TRBD1 (5 bases). The CDR3 sequence is 14 residues long. Germline V gene data show CDR1 as LGHNA and CDR2 as YSLEER. The V end was cut by 0 bases, the J end by 6 bases, with 11 bases between. The CDR3 spells CASSQDPFRDGYTF. The CDR3 region has the DNA TGCGCCAGCAGCCAAGATCCCTTCAGGGATGGCTACACCTTC.

V usage is TRBV5-1 and J usage is TRBJ2-7; D is ambiguous. V lost 4 bases and J lost 0, with 11 bases in between. This CDR3 is 14 amino acids long. Germline CDR1 is SGHRS and CDR2 is YFSETQ. This CDR3 is CASSLTATSYEQYF. As DNA, the CDR3 is TGCGCCAGCAGCCTTACAGCTACCTCCTACGAGCAGTACTTC.

The chain joins TRBV7-2 to TRBJ1-1; 9 bases are shared with TRBD1. V was pared by 2 bases and J by 5 bases, with 3 bases of the junction left unmatched. Germline V gives CDR1 SGHTA, CDR2 FQGNSA. The CDR3 has 14 residues. The CDR3 DNA follows: TGTGCCAGCAGCTTACACAGGGGGCTTACTGAAGCTTTCTTT. Its translation is CASSLHRGLTEAFF.

This clone was seen more than once but under ten times. The V call is TRBV11-2, the J call TRBJ1-4; TRBD1 matches at 7 bases. CDR3 length: 15 amino acids. CDR1 is SGHAT, CDR2 FQNNGV, per germline. V trimming: 5 bases; J trimming: 5 bases; junction bases outside the gene matches: 8. CDR3 sequence: CASSPQGTVNEKLFF. DNA for the CDR3: TGTGCCAGCAGCCCCCAGGGGACAGTCAATGAAAAACTGTTTTTT. Variable domain in full (rest from reference TRBV11-2 and TRBJ1-4): EAGVAQSPRYKIIEKRQSVAFWCNPISGHATLYWYQQILGQGPKLLIQFQNNGVVDDSQLPKDRFSAERLKGVDSTLKIQPAKLEDSAVYLCASSPQGTVNEKLFFGSGTQLSVL.

This clone was found a few times. The CDR3 spells CASSVGSGYTF. The DNA of the CDR3 is TGTGCCAGCAGCGTAGGTTCCGGCTACACCTTC. The V call is TRBV28, the J call TRBJ1-2, with no clear D. CDR3 size: 11 residues. The V end was cut by 6 bases, the J end by 8 bases, with 10 bases between. The V gene's germline CDR1 is MDHEN and CDR2 SYDVKM.

V and J are TRBV5-4 and TRBJ2-5; TRBD1 might be the D (6 bases). V was clipped by 10 bases and J by 5 bases, with 24 bases between them. The germline gives CDR1 SGHNT, CDR2 YYREEE (reference sequence). The CDR3 has 15 residues. The CDR3 reads CAGSRGSRGAETQYF. The CDR3 bases are TGTGCCGGTTCGAGGGGGAGCAGAGGGGCGGAGACCCAGTACTTC.

The chain combines TRBV11-2 with TRBJ1-5; no definite D call. V dropped 2 bases and J dropped 7 bases, with 9 bases sitting between them. CDR3 size: 13 residues. Per germline, CDR1 SGHAT and CDR2 FQNNGV. In DNA, the CDR3 is TGTGCCAGCAGCTTAACTGTAACCCAGCCCCAGCATTTT. Protein: CASSLTVTQPQHF.

This chain joins TRBV30 and TRBJ2-7, with 10 bases matching TRBD1. The CDR3 spans 15 residues. The junction had 11 bases not matched to a gene; V was cut back by 3 bases and J by 6 bases. Germline V lookup: CDR1 GTSNPN, CDR2 SVGIG (reference sequence). CDR3 residues: CAWRGGQGFSGEQYF. CDR3 DNA: TGTGCCTGGAGAGGGGGACAGGGGTTTTCTGGCGAGCAGTACTTC.

This chain joins TRBV28 and TRBJ2-7; weak D call: TRBD2 (5 bases). V was trimmed by 7 bases and J by 10 bases, leaving 20 bases between them. Germline CDR1 is MDHEN and CDR2 is SYDVKM. This CDR3 comprises 13 residues. The CDR3 loop reads CASTQRMSSGQYF. The CDR3 bases are TGTGCCAGCACCCAGAGGATGAGTTCGGGACAGTACTTC. Using reference TRBV28 and TRBJ2-7 for the parts outside the CDR3, the full variable domain is DVKVTQSSRYLVKRTGEKVFLECVQDMDHENMFWYRQDPGLGLRLIYFSYDVKMKEKGDIPEGYSVSREKKERFSLILESASTNQTSMYLCASTQRMSSGQYFGPGTRLTVT.